Below are 23 T cell receptor beta chains sequenced from a single sample in a study of control samples from healthy donors and cancer patients. Using immunoSEQ multiplex PCR, the repertoire was profiled, and TCRdb retains in-frame clones only, with some absent. Among 120,000 to 150,000 clones listed, approximately 91% were seen once. The sequenced sample was blood. The origin of the receptors is a man between 25 and 39 years old in good health.

This clone has only a few counts. CDR3 in amino acids: CASSQADGYTF. The DNA of the CDR3 is TGTGCCAGCAGCCAGGCAGATGGCTACACCTTC. The rearrangement links TRBV3-1 (or the pseudogene TRBV3-2) to TRBJ1-2; D is unresolved. Trimming shortened V by 3 bases and J by 6 bases, and 5 bases separated the two germline ends. The germline CDR1 and CDR2 sequences are LGHDT and YNNKEL (reference sequence). The CDR3 contains 11 residues.

The rearrangement uses TRBV18 and TRBJ1-1; unclear D gene. Trimming shortened V by 3 bases and J by 1 base, and 12 bases separated the two germline ends. Germline V gene lookup returns CDR1 KGHSH and CDR2 LQKENI. The CDR3 loop spans 15 amino acids. The CDR3 reads CASSPWAGSNTEAFF. CDR3 bases: TGTGCCAGCTCACCCTGGGCAGGCTCGAACACTGAAGCTTTCTTT. Drawing the rest from reference TRBV18 and TRBJ1-1, the complete variable domain is NAGVMQNPRHLVRRRGQEARLRCSPMKGHSHVYWYRQLPEEGLKFMVYLQKENIIDESGMPKERFSAEFPKEGPSILRIQQVVRGDSAAYFCASSPWAGSNTEAFFGQGTRLTVV.

Comments on this clone: Other DNA sequences in the same sample also yield this CDR3. The chain combines TRBV30 with TRBJ1-2; TRBD1 matches at 7 bases. Germline V gene sequence: CDR1 GTSNPN, CDR2 SVGIG (reference sequence). The V gene end was trimmed by 3 bases and the J gene end by 7 bases; junction bases not matched to a gene: 2. This CDR3 region has 11 residues. CDR3 DNA: TGTGCCTGGAGGGACAGGTCTGGCTACACCTTC. Protein product: CAWRDRSGYTF.

The J gene is TRBJ2-7, the V gene TRBV5-1; D gene ambiguous. This CDR3 is built from 12 residues. The germline V gene has CDR1 SGHRS and CDR2 YFSETQ. Trimming took off 0 bases at V and 5 bases at J, with 6 bases between the two ends. CDR3 loop: CASSLAPDEQYF. In DNA, the CDR3 is TGCGCCAGCAGCTTGGCCCCTGACGAGCAGTACTTC.

V gene TRBV29-1 combines with J gene TRBJ1-1; D possibly corresponds to TRBD1 (6 bases). CDR1 SQVTM and CDR2 ANQGSEA come from the germline V gene. The CDR3 spans 13 residues. V dropped 2 bases and J dropped 1 base, with 8 bases sitting between them. The CDR3 nucleotides read TGCAGCGTTGAATTGGACAGGAACACTGAAGCTTTCTTT. This gives the protein CSVELDRNTEAFF.

The chain combines TRBV19 with TRBJ2-3; D is uncertain. Trimming stripped 3 bases from V and 5 bases from J, with 9 bases between. CDR1 and CDR2 from the germline V gene are LNHDA and SQIVND (reference sequence). CDR3 size: 13 residues. This CDR3 reads CASSMGRVDTQYF. The DNA of the CDR3 is TGTGCCAGTAGTATGGGTAGAGTAGATACGCAGTATTTT.

This chain uses TRBV14 with TRBJ2-3, with 8 bases identical to TRBD2. CDR1 is SGHDN and CDR2 is FVKESK in the germline V gene. Unmatched junction bases numbered 8, after V lost 4 bases and J lost 8 bases. The CDR3 loop spans 14 amino acids. CDR3 coding DNA: TGTGCCAGCAGCCCCGGGGGGGTTTTGGGTACGCAGTATTTT. It codes for CASSPGGVLGTQYF.

The chain recombines TRBV27 with TRBJ2-7; 7 nucleotides agree with TRBD2. This CDR3 spans 14 amino acids. The V gene end was trimmed by 7 bases and the J gene end by 3 bases; junction bases not matched to a gene: 9. Germline-derived CDR1 and CDR2 are MNHEY and SMNVEV (reference sequence). The CDR3 sequence: CASTYGGGLYEQYF. As DNA, the CDR3 is TGTGCCAGCACTTACGGCGGGGGACTCTACGAGCAGTACTTC.

This clone was seen more than once but under ten times. The V gene is TRBV9, the J gene TRBJ2-7, with TRBD2 matching 11 bases. The germline CDR1 and CDR2 sequences are SGDLS and YYNGEE. After removal of 0 bases from V and 4 bases from J, the junction contained 3 bases not matched to a gene. The CDR3 extends over 15 amino acids. In nucleotides, the CDR3 is TGTGCCAGCAGCGTAGAGACTAGCGGGGTTTACGAGCAGTACTTC. It translates to CASSVETSGVYEQYF.

This chain connects TRBV10-3 to TRBJ2-7; D remains unclear. CDR1 and CDR2 (germline): ENHRY, SYGVKD. Trimming took 0 bases from V and 4 from J, leaving 7 bases between them. The CDR3 loop spans 13 amino acids. The CDR3 is CAISESYGYEQYF. The CDR3, as DNA: TGTGCCATCAGTGAGTCATATGGGTACGAGCAGTACTTC.

V gene TRBV19 combines with J gene TRBJ1-4; D is unresolved. Germline values: CDR1 LNHDA, CDR2 SQIVND (reference sequence). V lost 7 bases and J lost 4, with 7 bases in between. The CDR3 extends over 12 amino acids. The CDR3 sequence: CASTGYNEKLFF. Written as DNA, the CDR3 is TGTGCCAGTACAGGCTATAATGAAAAACTGTTTTTT.

This clone was detected only a few times. V and J are TRBV25-1 and TRBJ1-2; 7 bases align to TRBD1. V dropped 4 bases and J dropped 6; count of bases not matched to a gene: 5. Germline V gene lookup returns CDR1 MGHDK and CDR2 SYGVNS. The CDR3 contains 13 residues. The CDR3 nucleotides read TGTGCCAGCAGTGTAGGGGGCGCGGATGGCTACACCTTC. Translation gives CASSVGGADGYTF.

A remark on this clone: Other DNA sequences in this sample translate to the same CDR3. The chain has TRBV7-9 and TRBJ2-7; D is ambiguous. V lost 0 bases, J lost 0 bases, and 6 bases lay in between. Per germline, CDR1 SEHNR and CDR2 FQNEAQ (reference sequence). This CDR3 contains 14 residues. The CDR3: CASSLAGSSYEQYF. CDR3 nucleotides: TGTGCCAGCAGCTTAGCCGGGTCCTCCTACGAGCAGTACTTC.

The CDR3 region has the DNA TGTGCCAGCAGTCCCTCGGGGGGCCTTCTCGGTACGAACGTCCTGACTTTC. Translated, it gives CASSPSGGLLGTNVLTF. The rearrangement joins TRBV6-2 or TRBV6-3 to TRBJ2-6; perhaps TRBD2 as D (7 bases). Trimming shortened V by 5 bases and J by 10 bases, and 24 bases separated the two germline ends. The CDR3 length is 17 residues. Germline V gene sequence: CDR1 MNHEY, CDR2 SVGEGT.

The chain links TRBV5-1 to TRBJ1-1, with a possible D match to TRBD1 (6 bases). Trimming took off 0 bases at V and 0 bases at J, with 15 bases between the two ends. This CDR3 region has 17 residues. Germline loops: CDR1 SGHRS, CDR2 YFSETQ. The CDR3, as DNA: TGCGCCAGCAGCTTGGCTGGCAGGGGAGTGATGAACACTGAAGCTTTCTTT. It is translated as CASSLAGRGVMNTEAFF. The variable domain in full, completed from reference TRBV5-1 and TRBJ1-1, reads KAGVTQTPRYLIKTRGQQVTLSCSPISGHRSVSWYQQTPGQGLQFLFEYFSETQRNKGNFPGRFSGRQFSNSRSEMNVSTLELGDSALYLCASSLAGRGVMNTEAFFGQGTRLTVV.

V and J are TRBV4-1 and TRBJ2-7; 8 bases fit TRBD1. The length of the CDR3 is 16 residues. Unmatched junction bases numbered 6, after V lost 0 bases and J lost 2 bases. Germline V gene sequence: CDR1 MGHRA, CDR2 YSYEKL. For the CDR3, the DNA is TGCGCCAGCAGCCAAGACCTCGGGACAGGCACCTACGAGCAGTACTTC. This translates into CASSQDLGTGTYEQYF.

The V gene is TRBV10-3, the J gene TRBJ1-5; 7 nucleotides align to TRBD1. J was trimmed by 0 bases and V by 5 bases; bases with no gene match: 4. The germline V gene has CDR1 ENHRY and CDR2 SYGVKD. CDR3 length: 15 residues. CDR3 DNA sequence: TGTGCCATCAGTCCCGACAGGGCTAGCAATCAGCCCCAGCATTTT. It yields the protein CAISPDRASNQPQHF.

This clone was counted once. CDR3 in amino acids: CASSREAGGSHSPLHF. The CDR3 region has the DNA TGTGCCAGCAGCCGAGAGGCAGGGGGTAGTCATTCACCCCTCCACTTT. V usage is TRBV27 and J usage is TRBJ1-6, with 7 bases that match TRBD1. V gave up 6 bases and J gave up 8 bases; unmatched junction bases: 13. The CDR3 is made up of 16 amino acids. Germline CDR1 is MNHEY and CDR2 is SMNVEV (reference sequence).

The chain joins TRBV2 to TRBJ2-6; D remains ambiguous. CDR3 length equals 12 residues. Trimming took off 6 bases at V and 2 bases at J, with 2 bases between the two ends. CDR1 SNHLY and CDR2 FYNNEI come from the germline V gene. The CDR3 DNA is TGTGCCAGCAGCACTGGGGCCAACGTCCTGACTTTC. This sequence encodes CASSTGANVLTF.

The chain recombines TRBV12-3 or TRBV12-4 with TRBJ1-1, with D perhaps TRBD1 (5 bases). This CDR3 region has 13 residues. The V gene lost 6 bases and the J gene lost 0 bases, with 8 bases spanning the gap. CDR3: CASRMGLNTEAFF. CDR3 nucleotides: TGTGCCAGCAGAATGGGACTGAACACTGAAGCTTTCTTT.

This chain links TRBV2 with TRBJ2-3, with 9 nucleotides matching TRBD2. The CDR3 is made up of 14 amino acids. V gave up 6 bases and J gave up 4 bases; unmatched junction bases: 5. Germline values: CDR1 SNHLY, CDR2 FYNNEI. The chain's CDR3 is CASSGGGAPDTQYF. In DNA, the CDR3 is TGTGCCAGCAGCGGCGGGGGGGCCCCAGATACGCAGTATTTT.

V and J are TRBV4-2 and TRBJ2-2; 7 nucleotides agree with TRBD2. The germline gives CDR1 LGHNA, CDR2 YNFKEQ. Losses at the gene ends were 3 bases for V and 5 bases for J; bases not matched to a gene: 9. This CDR3 has 16 amino acids. The CDR3: CASSQLQRGRTGELFF. CDR3 sequence (DNA): TGTGCCAGCAGCCAGCTCCAGCGGGGCAGGACCGGGGAGCTGTTTTTT.

This rearrangement joins TRBV24-1 to TRBJ2-3; 12 bases map to TRBD2. CDR3 size: 19 residues. Germline V CDR1 and CDR2: KGHDR, SFDVKD. J gave up 1 base and V 1 base, and 8 bases lay outside the gene matches. CDR3 sequence: CATSDLSTSGGRGTDTQYF. The CDR3 nucleotides read TGTGCCACCAGTGATTTATCGACTAGCGGGGGCCGGGGCACAGATACGCAGTATTTT.